The following is a T cell receptor (beta chain) sequence with its context. This clonotype was seen a few times. Its recognized antigen is unknown. Base qualities are missing; no much larger clone stands one base away. The junction shows trimming of 4 bases on V and 0 bases on J, and the gene matches do not reach 5 bases of it. The CDR3 contains 16 residues, cysteine and phenylalanine counted. CDR3 DNA is the only sequence kept; it has 48 bases, read in frame from the first base. The CDR1 and CDR2 encoded by the germline V gene are SGHDN and FVKESK. The data derive from a study of blood T cells in healthy people across ages (dated by TCRdb to the mid-2010s). Concerning the study at large: In model experiments, template switching captured about one uniquely barcoded TCR beta cDNA molecule for every two T cells. Age-related changes in TCR beta repertoire diversity were measured in the study by deep sequencing normalized with unique cDNA molecular identifiers. Four age groups were formed from the donors: young (average approximately 16 years), middle-aged (less than 40), aged (62) and long-lived (about 80). Donors of different ages were randomly distributed across sequencing lanes to avoid experimental bias. For two donors (one aged 18 to 29 and one aged 80 or older), the study analyzed two additional independent replicas of 1 million unique cDNA reads from the same blood draw.

The donors were roughly 39 Caucasian individuals from Russia, aged about 6 to 100 years, who were systemically healthy. Each donor gave 8 to 10 milliliters of peripheral blood, drawn into EDTA-treated Vacutainer tubes. Ficoll-Paque density-gradient centrifugation was used to isolate PBMCs, with at least 6.5 million per sample. Total RNA was extracted from PBMCs with Trizol reagent, with at least 6 micrograms obtained per sample. The percentages of naive CD45RAhigh/CD27high T cells were determined by flow cytometry on a PBMC aliquot from every donor. The receptor library was made with 5' RACE. Sequenced on an Illumina HiSeq 2500. A second PCR of about 7 to 12 cycles was performed with a sample-barcoded 5' primer and a J-beta primer mix. Each TCR beta cDNA molecule received a unique molecular identifier from a template-switch 5' adaptor carrying 12 random nucleotides. Each sample yielded at least 2.5 million CDR3-containing paired-end reads. First-strand cDNA was synthesized from all RNA with the Mint cDNA synthesis kit, primed by a TRBC-specific oligonucleotide. Following uracil-DNA glycosylase treatment, all cDNA underwent a first 18-cycle PCR with the universal primers M1SS and BC2_uni_R. Regarding the original processing steps: Each sample was normalized by randomly selecting 1 million high-quality reads, each carrying a distinct molecular identifier. Instead of being binned into consensus sequences, reads with shared molecular identifiers were discarded. MiTCR, with a Q25 quality threshold and the strictest error-elimination algorithm, was used for CDR3 identification, clonotype clustering and error correction. Lower-bound total TCR beta diversity was estimated with a nonparametric unseen species model using Euler transformation. TCRdb reprocessing: public reads trimmed at Q25 with fastp, clones called with MiXCR, in-frame beta chains kept. Rows are unified per CDR3 protein, each entry keeping the most common DNA and genes. The V and J calls and clone size come from TCRdb's table, not from the authors' own analysis. In all, the sample holds about 1,400,000 distinct CDR3 sequences, and around two fifths of those were seen once. Less than 8% of the sample is in the top ten clones.

Overall study results and their limits: Donor CMV infection status was unknown, potentially confounding age-related changes in expanded clonotypes. The long-lived group showed more naive CD4+ T cells, fewer expanded clones and increased TCR diversity than the aged group, suggesting age selection. Estimates of total diversity based on one million sequenced T cells were considered lower bounds and underestimates. A strong correlation was found between observed TCR beta diversity and the percentage of naive T cells measured by flow cytometry. Since profiling was done on bulk unsorted PBMCs, naive and antigen-experienced compartments could not be conclusively compared. As age increased, observed TCR beta diversity per million T cells dropped in a roughly linear way, and a significant reduction was already evident by age 40.

The sequence links TRBV14 to TRBJ2-3; 9 central nucleotides agree with TRBD2. The TCR sequence derives from a woman aged 18-29 years in good health. Sequencing was performed on blood. The CDR3 region has the sequence CASSRGLATSTDTQYF. The nucleotide sequence reads TGTGCCAGCAGCCGCGGACTAGCGACTAGCACAGATACGCAGTATTTT.